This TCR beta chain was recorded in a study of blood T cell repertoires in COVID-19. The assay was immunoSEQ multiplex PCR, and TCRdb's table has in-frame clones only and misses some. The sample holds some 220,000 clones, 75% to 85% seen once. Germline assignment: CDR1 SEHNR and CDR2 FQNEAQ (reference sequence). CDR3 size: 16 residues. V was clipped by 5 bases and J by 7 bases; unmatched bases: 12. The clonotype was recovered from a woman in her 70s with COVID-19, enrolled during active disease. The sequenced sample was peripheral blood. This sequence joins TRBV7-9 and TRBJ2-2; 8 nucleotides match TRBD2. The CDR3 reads CASSGPGRAGSGELFF. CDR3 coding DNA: TGTGCCAGCAGCGGGCCCGGGAGGGCCGGTAGCGGGGAGCTGTTTTTT.